This TCR beta chain was captured by sequencing in a study of blood T cell repertoires in COVID-19. For the study at large: Some COVID-19 samples were acute and others convalescent; all came from the United States, Italy and Spain. Sources were T cells, B-cell-depleted T cells, or PBMCs; the material itself was cDNA or gDNA.

The authors' processing: Estimated nucleated cell counts came from reference gene primer amplification. Sequencing used immunoSEQ multiplex PCR; TCRdb keeps in-frame clones, though not all of them. The V and J calls and the clone size are those of that table, but D and trimming were determined from the DNA. The sample has 150,000 to 200,000 clones, 88% seen once. The V gene lost 6 bases and the J gene lost 8 bases, with 11 bases spanning the gap. Germline CDR1 reads MDHEN; CDR2 reads SYDVKM. The CDR3 totals 12 residues. The sequence was collected from a human donor in a cohort sampled during active COVID-19. The chain recombines TRBV28 with TRBJ2-1; possible D gene TRBD2, 6 bases. Material for sequencing was peripheral blood. CDR3 in DNA: TGTGCCAGCAGAAGAGGGGAGGATGAGCAGTTCTTC. Its protein product is CASRRGEDEQFF. Full variable domain (outside the CDR3, taken from reference TRBV28 and TRBJ2-1): DVKVTQSSRYLVKRTGEKVFLECVQDMDHENMFWYRQDPGLGLRLIYFSYDVKMKEKGDIPEGYSVSREKKERFSLILESASTNQTSMYLCASRRGEDEQFFGPGTRLTVL.